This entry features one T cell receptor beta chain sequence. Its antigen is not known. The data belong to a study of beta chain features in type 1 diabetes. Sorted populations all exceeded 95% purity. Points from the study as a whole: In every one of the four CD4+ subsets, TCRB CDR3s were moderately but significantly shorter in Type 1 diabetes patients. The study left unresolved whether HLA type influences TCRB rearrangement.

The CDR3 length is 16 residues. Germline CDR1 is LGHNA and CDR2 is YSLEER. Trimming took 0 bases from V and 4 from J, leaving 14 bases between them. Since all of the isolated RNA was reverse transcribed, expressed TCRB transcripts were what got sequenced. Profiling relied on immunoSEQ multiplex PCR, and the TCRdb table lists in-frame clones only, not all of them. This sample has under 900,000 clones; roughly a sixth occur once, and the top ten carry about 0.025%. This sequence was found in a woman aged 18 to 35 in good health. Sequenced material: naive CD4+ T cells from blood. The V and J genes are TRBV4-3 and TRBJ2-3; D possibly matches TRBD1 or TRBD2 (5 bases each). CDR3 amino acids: CASSQEEGRRADTQYF. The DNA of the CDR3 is TGCGCCAGCAGCCAAGAAGAGGGGCGCAGGGCAGATACGCAGTATTTT.